This T cell receptor (beta chain) was captured in a study of radiation and T cells in renal cell carcinoma. As for the study in general: Nephrectomy followed 15 Gy stereotactic body radiation by 4 weeks.

Only in-frame clones appear in the TCRdb table, and some are missing; sequencing was by immunoSEQ multiplex PCR. The sample shows about 160,000 clones, about 87% of them seen only once. Trimming took 4 bases from V and 2 from J, leaving 12 bases between them. The CDR3 length is 14 residues. CDR1 is ENHRY and CDR2 is SYGVKD in the germline V gene. On this clone itself: The antigen is undetermined.

Time point defined: baseline pretreatment blood. This sample's treatment: 15 Gy SBRT to primary tumor, nephrectomy 4 weeks later. Findings and limits, study-wide: In blood, top tumor clones expanded by 2 weeks, shrinking by 4. Baseline intratumoral clonotype presence is unknown without pretreatment biopsies.

The starting material was blood, obtained from a patient whose treatment included radiotherapy and nephrectomy. The gene calls are TRBV10-3 and TRBJ2-7, with D hard to call. The sequence derives from a woman in her 70s with renal cell carcinoma. CDR3 residues: CAISGRAGPYEQYF. CDR3 DNA sequence: TGTGCCATCAGTGGTAGGGCAGGACCCTACGAGCAGTACTTC.